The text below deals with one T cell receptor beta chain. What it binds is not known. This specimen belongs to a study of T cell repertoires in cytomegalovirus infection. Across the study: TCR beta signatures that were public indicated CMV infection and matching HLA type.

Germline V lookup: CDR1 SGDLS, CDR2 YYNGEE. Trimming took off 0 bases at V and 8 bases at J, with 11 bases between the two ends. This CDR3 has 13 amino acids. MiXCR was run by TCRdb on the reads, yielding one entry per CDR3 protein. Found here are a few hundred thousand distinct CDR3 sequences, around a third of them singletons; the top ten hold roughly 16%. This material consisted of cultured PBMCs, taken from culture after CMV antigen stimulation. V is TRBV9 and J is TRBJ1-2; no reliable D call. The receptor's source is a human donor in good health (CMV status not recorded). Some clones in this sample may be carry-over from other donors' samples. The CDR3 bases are TGTGCCAGCAGCGTAGATGGGATCGACGGCTACACCTTC. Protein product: CASSVDGIDGYTF.